These 2 T cell receptor beta chains share one sample of origin, sequenced in a study of blood T cell repertoires in COVID-19. Produced via immunoSEQ multiplex PCR; TCRdb's table is partial and in-frame only. This sample has more than 200,000 clones, with around four fifths found just once. Sequenced input: peripheral blood. The receptor set was obtained from a man in his 60s with acute or convalescent COVID-19.

The chain employs TRBV6-6 and TRBJ1-2; D perhaps matches TRBD1 (5 bases). Trimming left V 2 bases short and J 1 base short, with 14 bases between. The CDR3 is made up of 16 amino acids. Germline V gene sequence: CDR1 MNHNY, CDR2 SVGAGI (reference sequence). CDR3: CASSYTIRQSNYGYTF. The CDR3 DNA follows: TGTGCCAGCAGTTACACGATACGACAGAGTAACTATGGCTACACCTTC.

V is TRBV28 and J is TRBJ2-3; 7 nucleotides agree with TRBD1. The CDR3 extends over 14 amino acids. Losses at the gene ends were 8 bases for V and 3 bases for J; bases not matched to a gene: 8. The germline V gene has CDR1 MDHEN and CDR2 SYDVKM. DNA of the CDR3: TGTGCCAGCCGGCCCGGGACAGAAACAGATACGCAGTATTTT. It encodes CASRPGTETDTQYF.